This T cell receptor (beta chain) was profiled in a study of cytomegalovirus exposure and HLA in healthy donors. Regarding this clone: What it recognizes is unknown.

The CDR3 covers 14 residues. The V gene's germline CDR1 is SGHAT and CDR2 FQNNGV. V lost 5 bases to trimming and J lost 7 bases; unmatched junction nucleotides: 5. Clones were read by immunoSEQ multiplex PCR, and TCRdb kept only the in-frame ones, dropping some. The sample consists of approximately 62,000 clones, about 90% of them appearing once. Whole-study findings and limits: Confirmation in vitro established that a few CMV-associated chains were specific for CMV antigens.

This receptor was taken from a young woman in good health and CMV-seronegative. The V and J genes are TRBV11-2 and TRBJ1-6, with 7 bases identical to TRBD1. The sequenced sample consisted of PBMCs. Written as DNA, the CDR3 is TGTGCCAGCAGCCCGGACAGGATGAATTCACCCCTCCACTTT. This codes for CASSPDRMNSPLHF.